This TCR beta chain appears in the sequencing data of a study of blood T cell repertoires in COVID-19. Study at large: In each case, the material was cDNA or gDNA derived from T cells, B-cell-depleted T cells, or PBMCs.

Methods used by the authors: Scientists estimated how many nucleated cells there were by amplifying reference gene primers. Repertoires were generated with immunoSEQ multiplex PCR, while TCRdb's copy carries only in-frame clones and drops some. For V, J and clone size, that table is used; D and trimming come from the DNA. Of about 130,000 clones listed, under 95% are singletons. Germline V gene lookup returns CDR1 SGHDN and CDR2 FVKESK. Trimming took off 4 bases at V and 3 bases at J, with 9 bases between the two ends. This CDR3 has 14 residues. J is TRBJ2-2 and V is TRBV14, with D possibly matching TRBD1 (5 bases). This clonotype was obtained from a man between 60 and 70 years old with COVID-19, enrolled during active disease. The material sequenced was peripheral blood. The CDR3 sequence is CASSPRQYTGELFF. Here the CDR3 DNA reads TGTGCCAGCAGCCCCCGACAGTACACCGGGGAGCTGTTTTTT.